Following are 15 T cell receptor beta chains from one sample sequenced in a study of blood T cells in healthy people across ages. Next came a second PCR, run for about 6 to 11 cycles, which used a sample-barcoded 5' primer along with a J-beta primer mix. TCRdb called the 5' RACE reads again in MiXCR, with one record for every CDR3 protein. The sample holds hundreds of thousands of distinct CDR3 sequences; approximately 52% are singletons and the top ten take roughly 13%. Sequenced sample: blood. These receptors all come from a woman older than 75 in good health.

The CDR3 DNA sequence: TGTGCCATCAGTTTCCAGGGCTCAAGGGGAAACACCATATATTTT. Amino acids: CAISFQGSRGNTIYF. This chain links TRBV10-3 with TRBJ1-3; TRBD1 is a possible D gene (5 bases). Germline V lookup: CDR1 ENHRY, CDR2 SYGVKD. V was pared by 5 bases and J by 4 bases, with 15 bases between. CDR3 length: 15 residues.

The CDR3 nucleotides are TGCAGTGCTAGAAGGCAGGGCTATGAAGCTTTCTTT. Translation gives CSARRQGYEAFF. This chain connects TRBV20-1 to TRBJ1-1, with D possibly matching TRBD1 (5 bases). The germline CDR1 and CDR2 sequences are DFQATT and SNEGSKA (reference sequence). This CDR3 spans 12 amino acids. V was trimmed by 2 bases and J by 7 bases, leaving 11 bases between them.

V and J are TRBV29-1 and TRBJ1-6; D not resolved. Germline V gene data show CDR1 as SQVTM and CDR2 as ANQGSEA. This CDR3 comprises 13 residues. V was shortened by 3 bases and J by 7 bases, with 10 bases between the two germline ends. CDR3 bases: TGCAGCGTTGATAACGGACCAAATTCACCCCTCCACTTT. This encodes CSVDNGPNSPLHF. Full variable domain (missing parts from reference TRBV29-1 and TRBJ1-6): SAVISQKPSRDICQRGTSLTIQCQVDSQVTMMFWYRQQPGQSLTLIATANQGSEATYESGFVIDKFPISRPNLTFSTLTVSNMSPEDSSIYLCSVDNGPNSPLHFGNGTRLTVT.

The chain uses TRBV5-1 and TRBJ1-5; D remains unclear. Germline CDR1 is SGHRS and CDR2 is YFSETQ. The V and J ends lost 3 bases and 2 bases respectively, with 6 bases between them. This CDR3 comprises 13 residues. Here the CDR3 reads CASSWVGNQPQHF. In DNA form, the CDR3 reads TGCGCCAGCAGCTGGGTTGGCAATCAGCCCCAGCATTTT.

This clonotype was detected ten times or more. The rearrangement uses TRBV10-3 and TRBJ2-3; a weak D match, TRBD2 (5 bases). Deletions cut 0 bases from V and 3 bases from J, with 10 bases between. The CDR3 totals 15 residues. Germline V gives CDR1 ENHRY, CDR2 SYGVKD. DNA for the CDR3: TGTGCCATCAGTGAGTCGAGGGTTCAGACAGATACGCAGTATTTT. Translation gives CAISESRVQTDTQYF.

A single count supports this clonotype. The rearrangement uses TRBV29-1 and TRBJ2-5; D is possibly TRBD2 (5 bases). The CDR3 runs 12 residues. CDR1 and CDR2 (germline): SQVTM, ANQGSEA. Trimming took off 3 bases at V and 3 bases at J, with 8 bases between the two ends. The CDR3, as DNA: TGCAGCGTTGAGGAGGCAGAAGAGACCCAGTACTTC. This encodes CSVEEAEETQYF. Full variable domain (outside the CDR3, taken from reference TRBV29-1 and TRBJ2-5): SAVISQKPSRDICQRGTSLTIQCQVDSQVTMMFWYRQQPGQSLTLIATANQGSEATYESGFVIDKFPISRPNLTFSTLTVSNMSPEDSSIYLCSVEEAEETQYFGPGTRLLVL.

This chain uses TRBV11-3 with TRBJ2-1; D is unclear. Trimming took 2 bases from V and 6 from J, leaving 11 bases between them. The germline V gene has CDR1 SGHNT and CDR2 YENEEA. The CDR3 is 14 amino acids. CDR3 in amino acids: CASSLRFRINEQFF. The CDR3 nucleotides read TGTGCCAGCAGCTTAAGATTTCGTATCAATGAGCAGTTCTTC.

This clonotype was found once. The CDR3 reads CASSFAGVEKLFF. The DNA of the CDR3 is TGTGCCAGCAGTTTTGCAGGCGTTGAAAAACTGTTTTTT. The chain uses TRBV12-3 or TRBV12-4 and TRBJ1-4, with D unclear. Trimming pared 3 bases from V and 7 bases from J, leaving 9 bases between. The CDR3 totals 13 residues.

The J gene is TRBJ2-1, the V gene TRBV5-1; 9 nucleotides line up with TRBD2. Losses at the gene ends were 3 bases for V and 1 base for J; bases not matched to a gene: 5. The CDR3 runs 16 residues. Germline values: CDR1 SGHRS, CDR2 YFSETQ. CDR3 sequence (DNA): TGCGCCAGCAGCTACGGAGCGGGGGGATCCTACAATGAGCAGTTCTTC. Translation: CASSYGAGGSYNEQFF.

This sequence joins TRBV25-1 and TRBJ2-3; D is uncertain. The germline V gene encodes CDR1 MGHDK and CDR2 SYGVNS. The CDR3 consists of 10 residues. V gave up 6 bases and J gave up 4 bases, with 2 bases separating them. The DNA of the CDR3 is TGTGCCAGCAGAGCAGATACGCAGTATTTT. Translated, it gives CASRADTQYF.

V is TRBV14 and J is TRBJ1-1, with TRBD1 matching 7 bases. CDR1 SGHDN and CDR2 FVKESK come from the germline V gene. The CDR3 covers 17 residues. V gave up 5 bases and J gave up 0 bases; unmatched junction bases: 12. CDR3 in amino acids: CASSKARDSLLNTEAFF. The CDR3 DNA reads TGTGCCAGCAGCAAAGCCCGGGACAGCCTTTTGAACACTGAAGCTTTCTTT.

This clonotype showed up many times. The genes are TRBV9 and TRBJ2-3; D is perhaps TRBD1 (6 bases). The germline V gene encodes CDR1 SGDLS and CDR2 YYNGEE. The CDR3 runs 14 residues. V lost 3 bases and J lost 4, with 12 bases in between. This CDR3 is CASSGKQGPDTQYF. The CDR3 DNA reads as TGTGCCAGCAGCGGGAAACAGGGTCCAGATACGCAGTATTTT.

J is TRBJ2-2 and V is TRBV9, with TRBD2 identical over 9 bases. Trimming cost V 0 bases and J 6 bases; bases outside gene matches: 9. Germline lookup yields CDR1 SGDLS and CDR2 YYNGEE. This CDR3 comprises 17 residues. The CDR3 reads CASSVGYSSGTAGELFF. As DNA, the CDR3 is TGTGCCAGCAGCGTAGGATATTCTAGCGGGACGGCCGGGGAGCTGTTTTTT.

This clonotype was seen many times. The chain links TRBV29-1 to TRBJ2-7, with TRBD1 identical over 9 bases. The V and J ends lost 1 base and 4 bases, in that order; junction bases with no gene match: 5. This CDR3 has 14 residues. CDR1 is SQVTM, CDR2 ANQGSEA, per germline. The CDR3 DNA reads as TGCAGCGTTGAAGGGGGACAGGGAGAGTACGAGCAGTACTTC. Translated, it gives CSVEGGQGEYEQYF.

The chain couples TRBV7-2 to TRBJ2-7; D perhaps matches TRBD2 (5 bases). Matching the DNA end better, TRBJ2-5 makes the J call doubtful. The germline CDR1 and CDR2 sequences are SGHTA and FQGNSA. This CDR3 comprises 13 residues. The CDR3 DNA reads TGTGCCAGCAGCACTAGGGTCAGGGAGACCCAGTACTTC. As protein: CASSTRVRETQYF.